The entry that follows covers one T cell receptor beta chain sequence. This entry is derived from a study of cytomegalovirus exposure and HLA in healthy donors. Amplification used 60 Vbeta primers and 13 Jbeta primers. Clones were sequenced by immunoSEQ multiplex PCR, and TCRdb holds only the in-frame ones, with some missing. This sample has just over 150,000 clones, with about 80% found just once. The CDR3 loop spans 13 amino acids. Germline CDR1 reads SQVTM; CDR2 reads ANQGSEA. After removal of 7 bases from V and 0 bases from J, the junction contained 3 bases not matched to a gene. The receptor's source is a female donor in good health and CMV-seronegative. The specimen sequenced was PBMCs. This chain links TRBV29-1 with TRBJ1-1; 9 bases are shared with TRBD1. This CDR3 is CSGRQGVNTEAFF. The CDR3 DNA is TGCAGCGGCCGACAGGGGGTGAACACTGAAGCTTTCTTT.